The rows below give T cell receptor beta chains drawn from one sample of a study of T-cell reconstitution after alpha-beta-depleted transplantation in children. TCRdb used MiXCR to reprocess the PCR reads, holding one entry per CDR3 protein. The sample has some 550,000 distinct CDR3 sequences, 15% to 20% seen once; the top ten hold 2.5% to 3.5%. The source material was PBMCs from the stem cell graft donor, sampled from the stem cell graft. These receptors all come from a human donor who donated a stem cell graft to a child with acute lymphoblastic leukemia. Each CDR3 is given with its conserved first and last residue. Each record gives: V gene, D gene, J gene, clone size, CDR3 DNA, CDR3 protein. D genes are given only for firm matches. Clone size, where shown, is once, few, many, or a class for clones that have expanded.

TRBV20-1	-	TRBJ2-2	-	TGCAGTGCTAGATCCCAGGGGCCCACCGGGGAGCTGTTTTTT	CSARSQGPTGELFF
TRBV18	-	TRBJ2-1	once	TGTGCCAGCTCACCAAGACGATCGAGCTCCTACAATGAGCAGTTCTTC	CASSPRRSSSYNEQFF
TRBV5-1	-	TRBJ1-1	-	TGCGCCAGCAGCTTGGTTTCAGGGATGAACACTGAAGCTTTCTTT	CASSLVSGMNTEAFF
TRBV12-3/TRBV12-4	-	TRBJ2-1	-	TGTGCCAGCAGTTATTTAGCGCATGAGCAGTTCTTC	CASSYLAHEQFF
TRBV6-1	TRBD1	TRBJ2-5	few	TGTGCCAGCAGAGCGACAGGGGACCCACAAGAGACCCAGTACTTC	CASRATGDPQETQYF
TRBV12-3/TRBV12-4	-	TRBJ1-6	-	-	CASSSSDSSPLHF
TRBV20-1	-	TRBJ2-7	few	TGCAGTGCTAGAGCTGGGGGCTACGAGCAGTACTTC	CSARAGGYEQYF
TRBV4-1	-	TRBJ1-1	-	TGCGCCAGCAGCCAAGGAGTCGACAGCACTGAAGCTTTCTTT	CASSQGVDSTEAFF
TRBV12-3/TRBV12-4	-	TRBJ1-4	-	TGTGCCAGCAGCCGTACAGGGATCCTTGAAAAACTGTTTTTT	CASSRTGILEKLFF
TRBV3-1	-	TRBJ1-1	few	TGTGCCAGCAGCCAACCTAGTCGGAGGGGTTTGGGCACTGAAGCTTTCTTT	CASSQPSRRGLGTEAFF
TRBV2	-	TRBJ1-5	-	TGTGCCAGCAGTGAAGGATGGGGCAGCAATCAGCCCCAGCATTTT	CASSEGWGSNQPQHF
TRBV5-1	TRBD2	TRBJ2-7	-	TGCGCCAGCAGCAGCTCCGCGGGAGATCAGGACGAGCAGTACTTC	CASSSSAGDQDEQYF
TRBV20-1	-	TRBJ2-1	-	TGCAGTGCTAGCCGTGGGGATCCCATGGGTGAGCAGTTCTTC	CSASRGDPMGEQFF
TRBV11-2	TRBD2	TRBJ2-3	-	TGTGCCAGCAGCTCCGTAACGGGAGGGCCGACAGATACGCAGTATTTT	CASSSVTGGPTDTQYF
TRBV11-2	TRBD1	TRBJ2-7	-	TGTGCCAGCAGCTGGGACAGGGGGCAATACGAGCAGTACTTC	CASSWDRGQYEQYF
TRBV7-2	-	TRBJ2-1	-	TGTGCCAGCAGCTTATCGGGAGGGGGCAGGGACAATGAGCAGTTCTTC	CASSLSGGGRDNEQFF
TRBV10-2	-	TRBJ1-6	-	TGCGCCAGCAGTGAGTCGACAGCTTCACCCCTCCACTTT	CASSESTASPLHF
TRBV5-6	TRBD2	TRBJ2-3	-	TGTGCCAGCAGCATCACTCCCGGGACTAGAACAGATACGCAGTATTTT	CASSITPGTRTDTQYF
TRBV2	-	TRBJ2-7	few	TGTGCCAGCAGTGAAGCTTTGCGGGACGAGCAGTACTTC	CASSEALRDEQYF
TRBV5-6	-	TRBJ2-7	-	TGTGCCAGCAGCATGGGCCGAGGTCGCTACGAGCAGTACTTC	CASSMGRGRYEQYF
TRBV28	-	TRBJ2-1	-	TGTGCCAGCAGTTTACGAAGTGAGCAGTTCTTC	CASSLRSEQFF
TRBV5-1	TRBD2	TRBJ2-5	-	TGCGCCAGCAGCTCCTCTAGCGGGAGGGGAGAGACCCAGTACTTC	CASSSSSGRGETQYF
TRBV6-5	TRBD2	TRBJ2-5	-	TGTGCCAGCAGTTTCAGGCGGGAGGCCGCTTGGGAGACCCAGTACTTC	CASSFRREAAWETQYF
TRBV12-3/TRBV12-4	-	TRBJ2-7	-	TGTGCCAGCAGCCCTTCTCCATGGATCGAGCAGTACTTC	CASSPSPWIEQYF
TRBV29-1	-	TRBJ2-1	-	TGCAGCGTTGAACGACTGCGATCCCTTGCCGGGGACAATGACCAGTTCTTC	CSVERLRSLAGDNDQFF
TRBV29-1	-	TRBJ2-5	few	TGCAGCGTCACCCAGGGTGGCGAGACCCAGTACTTC	CSVTQGGETQYF
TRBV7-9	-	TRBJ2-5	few	TGTGCCAGCAGCTTTGAAAGGAAGGAGACCCAGTACTTC	CASSFERKETQYF
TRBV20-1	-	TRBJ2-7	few	TGCAGTGCTAGGATGCGGACTTCCTACGAGCAGTACTTC	CSARMRTSYEQYF
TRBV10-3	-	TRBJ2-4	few	TGTGCCATCAAGGGGGTCGCGGGAAACATTCAGTACTTC	CAIKGVAGNIQYF
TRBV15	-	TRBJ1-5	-	TGTGCCACCAGCAGAGACCGCGGGACACTAATTAGCAATCAGCCCCAGCATTTT	CATSRDRGTLISNQPQHF
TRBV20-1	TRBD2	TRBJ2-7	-	TGCAGTGCTAATACGCCCCGGACTAGCGGGAGAGGGGAGCAGTACTTC	CSANTPRTSGRGEQYF
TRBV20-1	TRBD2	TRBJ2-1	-	TGCAGTGCTACCCGTAGCGGGAGTTTCTACAATGAGCAGTTCTTC	CSATRSGSFYNEQFF
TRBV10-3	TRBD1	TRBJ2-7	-	TGTGCCATCAGTCCGGCCGGGGACAGGGGCTACGAGCAGTACTTC	CAISPAGDRGYEQYF
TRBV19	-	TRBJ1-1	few	TGTGCCAGTAGTATGCAGGTGCCGAACACTGAAGCTTTCTTT	CASSMQVPNTEAFF
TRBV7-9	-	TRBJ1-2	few	TGTGCCAGCGGACCCTTGGGCAGGACGGGTGGCTACACCTTC	CASGPLGRTGGYTF
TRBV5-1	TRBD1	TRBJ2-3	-	TGCGCCAGCAGCCTTACAGGGGCGGAAACAGAGCGGTCCAGGACCGATACGCAGTATTTT	CASSLTGAETERSRTDTQYF
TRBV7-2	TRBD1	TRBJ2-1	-	TGTGCCAGCAGCTCATTTGGGGCCGGGACAGGGAATGAGCAGTTCTTC	CASSSFGAGTGNEQFF
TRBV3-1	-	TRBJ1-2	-	TGTGCCAGCAGCCAGTCCAGTGGCTACACCTTC	CASSQSSGYTF
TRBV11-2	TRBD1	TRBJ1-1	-	TGTGCCAGCAGCTTACCGAGGACAGGGACGAACACTGAAGCTTTCTTT	CASSLPRTGTNTEAFF
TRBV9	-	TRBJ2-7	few	TGTGCCAGCAGCCCCTGGACTCGGGCCTACGAGCAGTACTTC	CASSPWTRAYEQYF
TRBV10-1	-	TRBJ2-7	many	TGCGCCAGCAGCTCCGGGAACGAGCAGTACTTC	CASSSGNEQYF
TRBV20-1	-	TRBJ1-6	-	TGCAGTGCTAGGCTGACCAACCGTTCACCCCTCCACTTT	CSARLTNRSPLHF
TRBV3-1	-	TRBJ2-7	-	TGTGCCAGCAGCCAAGGTTGGCAGGGCGCGGACGAGCAGTACTTC	CASSQGWQGADEQYF
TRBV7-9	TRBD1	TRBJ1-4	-	TGTGCCAGCAGCGACGGGACAGCCCCTAATGAAAAACTGTTTTTT	CASSDGTAPNEKLFF
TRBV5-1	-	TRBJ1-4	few	TGCGCCAGCAGCTTGGAGAACAGGGTAGGGGAAAAACTGTTTTTT	CASSLENRVGEKLFF